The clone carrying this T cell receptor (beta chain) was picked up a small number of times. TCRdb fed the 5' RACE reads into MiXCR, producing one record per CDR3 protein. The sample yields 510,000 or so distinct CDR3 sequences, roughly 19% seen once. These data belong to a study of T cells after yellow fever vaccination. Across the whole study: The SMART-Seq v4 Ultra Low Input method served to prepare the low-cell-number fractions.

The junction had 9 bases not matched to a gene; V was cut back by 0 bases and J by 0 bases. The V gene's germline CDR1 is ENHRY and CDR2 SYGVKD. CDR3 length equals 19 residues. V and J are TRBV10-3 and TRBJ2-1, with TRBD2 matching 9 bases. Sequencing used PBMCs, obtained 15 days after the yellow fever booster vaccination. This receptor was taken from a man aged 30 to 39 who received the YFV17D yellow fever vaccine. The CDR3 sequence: CAISESVLAGQSSYNEQFF. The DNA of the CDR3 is TGTGCCATCAGTGAGTCGGTACTAGCGGGCCAGAGCTCCTACAATGAGCAGTTCTTC.